The source of this T cell receptor beta chain is a study of T cells of healthy individuals. Trimming at V came to 6 bases and at J to 0 bases, leaving 2 bases not matched to a gene. The CDR3 length is 14 residues. The germline CDR1 and CDR2 sequences are MDHEN and SYDVKM. This clonotype was detected only a few times. TCRdb re-analysed the 5' RACE reads in MiXCR, keeping a single row per CDR3 protein. This table has around 79,000 distinct CDR3 sequences, approximately 5.4% appearing once. This TCR was recovered from a female donor in good health. The rearrangement joins TRBV28 to TRBJ2-3; 8 bases fit TRBD2. CDR3 amino acids: CASSTSGSTDTQYF. CDR3 DNA: TGTGCCAGCAGCACTAGCGGAAGCACAGATACGCAGTATTTT.